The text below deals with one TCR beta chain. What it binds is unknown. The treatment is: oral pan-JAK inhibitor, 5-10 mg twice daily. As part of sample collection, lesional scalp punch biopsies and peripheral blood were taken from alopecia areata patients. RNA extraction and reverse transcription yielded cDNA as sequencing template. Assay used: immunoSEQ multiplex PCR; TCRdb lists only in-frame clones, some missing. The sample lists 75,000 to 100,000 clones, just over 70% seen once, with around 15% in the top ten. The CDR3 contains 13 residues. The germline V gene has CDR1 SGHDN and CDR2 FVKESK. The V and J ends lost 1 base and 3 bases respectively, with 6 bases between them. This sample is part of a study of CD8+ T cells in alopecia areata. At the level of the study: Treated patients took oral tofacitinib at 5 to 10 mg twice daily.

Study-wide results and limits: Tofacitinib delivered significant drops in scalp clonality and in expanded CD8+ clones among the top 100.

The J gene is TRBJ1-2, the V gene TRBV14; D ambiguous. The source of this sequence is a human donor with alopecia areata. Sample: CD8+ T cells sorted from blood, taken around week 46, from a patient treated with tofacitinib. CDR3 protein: CASSQVRYYGYTF. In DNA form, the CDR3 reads TGTGCCAGCAGCCAAGTGCGTTACTATGGCTACACCTTC.